This T cell receptor (beta chain) was found in a study of blood T cells in healthy people across ages. V dropped 1 base and J dropped 1 base, with 1 base sitting between them. The CDR3 is 13 residues long. The germline gives CDR1 LGHNA, CDR2 YNFKEQ. A minimum of 5 micrograms of total RNA was extracted per sample. Alongside a J-beta primer mix, a sample-barcoded 5' primer served in a second PCR lasting about 6 to 11 cycles. One entry per CDR3 protein, called by TCRdb with MiXCR from the 5' RACE reads. The data contain hundreds of thousands of distinct CDR3 sequences, more than 45% of them singletons. The J gene is TRBJ1-4, the V gene TRBV4-2; D not certain. The sequence was collected from a woman older than 75 in good health. The sequenced sample consisted of blood. The CDR3 DNA is TGTGCCAGCAGCCAAGGAACTAATGAAAAACTGTTTTTT. Translating it yields CASSQGTNEKLFF.